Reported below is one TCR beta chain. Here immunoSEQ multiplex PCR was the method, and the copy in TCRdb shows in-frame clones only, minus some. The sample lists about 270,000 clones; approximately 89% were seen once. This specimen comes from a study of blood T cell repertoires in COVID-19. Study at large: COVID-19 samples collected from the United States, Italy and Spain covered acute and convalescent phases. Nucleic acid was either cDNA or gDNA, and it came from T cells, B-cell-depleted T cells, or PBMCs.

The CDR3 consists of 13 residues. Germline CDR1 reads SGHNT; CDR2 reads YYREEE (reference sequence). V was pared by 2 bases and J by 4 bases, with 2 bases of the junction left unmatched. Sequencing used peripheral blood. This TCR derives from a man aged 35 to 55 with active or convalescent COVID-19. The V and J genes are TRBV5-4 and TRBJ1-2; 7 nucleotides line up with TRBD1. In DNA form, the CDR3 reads TGTGCCAGCAGCTTCCGGGACAGCTATGGCTACACCTTC. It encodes CASSFRDSYGYTF. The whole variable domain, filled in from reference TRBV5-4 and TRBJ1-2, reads ETGVTQSPTHLIKTRGQQVTLRCSSQSGHNTVSWYQQALGQGPQFIFQYYREEENGRGNFPPRFSGLQFPNYSSELNVNALELDDSALYLCASSFRDSYGYTFGSGTRLTVV.